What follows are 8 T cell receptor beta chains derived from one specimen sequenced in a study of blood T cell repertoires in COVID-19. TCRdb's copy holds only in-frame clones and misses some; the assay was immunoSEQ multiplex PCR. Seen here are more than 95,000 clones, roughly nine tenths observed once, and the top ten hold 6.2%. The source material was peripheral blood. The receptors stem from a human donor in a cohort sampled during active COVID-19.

As DNA, the CDR3 is TGTGCCAGCAGTGACTCGGGACTAGCGGGAGTGAACGAGCAGTACTTC. Its protein is CASSDSGLAGVNEQYF. The chain uses TRBV6-4 and TRBJ2-7; 14 bases align to TRBD2. In germline, CDR1 is MRHNA, CDR2 SNTAGT. This CDR3 region has 16 residues. With V trimmed by 0 bases and J by 5 bases, 3 bases remained unmatched.

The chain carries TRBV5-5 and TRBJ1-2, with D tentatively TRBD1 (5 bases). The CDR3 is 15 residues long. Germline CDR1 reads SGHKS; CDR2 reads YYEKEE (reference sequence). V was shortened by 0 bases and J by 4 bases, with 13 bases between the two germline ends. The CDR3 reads CASSLAPGQLYGYTF. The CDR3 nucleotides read TGTGCCAGCAGCTTGGCCCCCGGACAACTCTATGGCTACACCTTC.

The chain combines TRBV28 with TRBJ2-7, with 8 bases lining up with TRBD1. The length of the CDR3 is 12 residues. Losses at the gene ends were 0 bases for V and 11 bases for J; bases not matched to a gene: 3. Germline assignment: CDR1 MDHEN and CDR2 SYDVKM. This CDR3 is CASSLWQGAKYF. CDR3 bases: TGTGCCAGCAGTTTATGGCAGGGGGCAAAGTACTTC.

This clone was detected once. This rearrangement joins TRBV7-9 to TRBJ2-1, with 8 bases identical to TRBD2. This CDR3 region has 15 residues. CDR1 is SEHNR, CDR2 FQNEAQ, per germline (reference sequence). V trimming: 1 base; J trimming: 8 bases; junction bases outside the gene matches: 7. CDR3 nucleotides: TGTGCCAGCAGCTTAGGGGCTAGCGGGTTCGATGAGCAGTTCTTC. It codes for CASSLGASGFDEQFF.

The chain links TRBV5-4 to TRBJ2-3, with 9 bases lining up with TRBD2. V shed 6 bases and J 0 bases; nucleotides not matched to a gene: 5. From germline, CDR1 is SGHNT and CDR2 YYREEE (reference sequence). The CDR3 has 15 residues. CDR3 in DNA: TGTGCCAGCAACGCGGGGGGGCGCAGCACAGATACGCAGTATTTT. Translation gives CASNAGGRSTDTQYF.

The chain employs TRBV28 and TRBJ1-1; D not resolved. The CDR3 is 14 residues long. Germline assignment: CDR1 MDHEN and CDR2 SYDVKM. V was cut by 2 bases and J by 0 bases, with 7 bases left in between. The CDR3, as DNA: TGTGCCAGCAGTTTACCAGGTATGAACACTGAAGCTTTCTTT. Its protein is CASSLPGMNTEAFF. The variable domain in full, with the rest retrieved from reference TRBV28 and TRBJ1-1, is DVKVTQSSRYLVKRTGEKVFLECVQDMDHENMFWYRQDPGLGLRLIYFSYDVKMKEKGDIPEGYSVSREKKERFSLILESASTNQTSMYLCASSLPGMNTEAFFGQGTRLTVV.

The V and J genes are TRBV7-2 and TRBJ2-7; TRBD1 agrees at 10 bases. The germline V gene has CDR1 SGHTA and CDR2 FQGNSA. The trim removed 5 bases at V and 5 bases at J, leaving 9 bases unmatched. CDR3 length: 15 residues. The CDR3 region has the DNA TGTGCCAGCAGCCCAGGGGGGACAGGGGTCCACGAGCAGTACTTC. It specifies CASSPGGTGVHEQYF.

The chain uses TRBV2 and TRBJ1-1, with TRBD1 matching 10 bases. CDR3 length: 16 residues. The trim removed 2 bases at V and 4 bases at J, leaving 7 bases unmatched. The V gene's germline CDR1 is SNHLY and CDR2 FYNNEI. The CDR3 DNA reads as TGTGCCAGCAGTGAATCGGGACAGGGGCGAGGCACTGAAGCTTTCTTT. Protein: CASSESGQGRGTEAFF.